This T cell receptor beta chain was identified in a study of blood T cells in healthy people across ages. The authors ran a second PCR of roughly 7 to 11 cycles using a sample-barcoded 5' primer and a J-beta primer mix. TCRdb called the 5' RACE reads again in MiXCR, with one record for every CDR3 protein. The sample records around 520,000 distinct CDR3 sequences, around a quarter being singletons. Trimming took 7 bases from V and 6 from J, leaving 12 bases between them. The CDR3 has 13 amino acids. The germline V gene encodes CDR1 SNHLY and CDR2 FYNNEI. With regard to this clonotype: Because the CDR3 is missing its conserved closing phenylalanine or tryptophan, this is likely a read error.

The same sample was also used in a study of T cells of mothers and their children.

The sequence derives from a boy between 2 and 10 years old in good health. Sequenced input: blood. The genes are TRBV2 and TRBJ1-4; D not certain. CDR3 nucleotides: TGTGCCAGCATCTCCACGCACGATGAAAAACTGTTTTCT. This sequence encodes CASISTHDEKLFS.